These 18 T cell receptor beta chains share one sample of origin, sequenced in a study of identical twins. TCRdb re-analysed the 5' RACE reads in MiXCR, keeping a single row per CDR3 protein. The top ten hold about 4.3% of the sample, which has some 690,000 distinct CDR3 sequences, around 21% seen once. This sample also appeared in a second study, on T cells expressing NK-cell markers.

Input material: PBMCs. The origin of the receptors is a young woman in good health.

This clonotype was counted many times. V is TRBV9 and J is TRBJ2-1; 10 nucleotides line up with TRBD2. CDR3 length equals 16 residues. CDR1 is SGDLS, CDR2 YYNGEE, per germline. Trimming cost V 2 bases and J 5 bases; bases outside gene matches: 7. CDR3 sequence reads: CASSVGLATGNNEQFF. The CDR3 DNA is TGTGCCAGCAGCGTGGGACTAGCGACTGGGAACAATGAGCAGTTCTTC.

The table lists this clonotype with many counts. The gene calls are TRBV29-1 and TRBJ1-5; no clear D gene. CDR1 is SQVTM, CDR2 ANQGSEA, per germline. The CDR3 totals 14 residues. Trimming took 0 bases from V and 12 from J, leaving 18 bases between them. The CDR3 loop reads CSVEDERVPWIQHF. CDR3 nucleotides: TGCAGCGTTGAAGATGAGCGGGTACCATGGATCCAGCATTTT.

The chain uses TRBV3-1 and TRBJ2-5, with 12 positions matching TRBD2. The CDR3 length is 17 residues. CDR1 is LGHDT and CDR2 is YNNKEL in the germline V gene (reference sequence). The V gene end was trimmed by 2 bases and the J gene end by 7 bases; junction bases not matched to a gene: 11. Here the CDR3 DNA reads TGTGCCAGCAGCCAACCTTCTAGCGGGAGGGCCAAGGGGACCCAGTACTTC. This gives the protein CASSQPSSGRAKGTQYF.

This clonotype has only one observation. CDR3 bases: TGTGCCAGCAGCTTAGGGACTAGCTTTCTCGAGCAGTACTTC. Residues: CASSLGTSFLEQYF. This chain joins TRBV7-2 and TRBJ2-7, with 8 bases that match TRBD2. J was trimmed by 6 bases and V by 1 base; bases with no gene match: 5. This CDR3 spans 14 amino acids. The germline gives CDR1 SGHTA, CDR2 FQGNSA. Looking up the rest from reference TRBV7-2 and TRBJ2-7 gives the full variable domain: GAGVSQSPSNKVTEKGKDVELRCDPISGHTALYWYRQSLGQGLEFLIYFQGNSAPDKSGLPSDRFSAERTGGSVSTLTIQRTQQEDSAVYLCASSLGTSFLEQYFGPGTRLTVT.

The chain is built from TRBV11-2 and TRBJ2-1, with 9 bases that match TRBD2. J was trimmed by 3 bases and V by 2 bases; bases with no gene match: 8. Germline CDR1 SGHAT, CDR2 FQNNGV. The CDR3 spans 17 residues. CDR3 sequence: CASSLSASGGHYNEQFF. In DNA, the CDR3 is TGTGCCAGCAGCTTATCTGCGAGCGGGGGGCACTACAATGAGCAGTTCTTC.

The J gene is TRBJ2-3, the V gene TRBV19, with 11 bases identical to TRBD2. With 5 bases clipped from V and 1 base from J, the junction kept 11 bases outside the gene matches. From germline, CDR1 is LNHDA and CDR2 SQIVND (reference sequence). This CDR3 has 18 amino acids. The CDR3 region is CASSPRGTSGLGTDTQYF. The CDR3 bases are TGTGCCAGTAGTCCCCGCGGGACTAGCGGACTAGGCACAGATACGCAGTATTTT.

This CDR3 reads CASSYRTGPYEQYF. In DNA, the CDR3 is TGTGCCAGCAGTTACAGGACAGGACCCTACGAGCAGTACTTC. V usage is TRBV6-2 or TRBV6-3 and J usage is TRBJ2-7; 7 bases match TRBD1. The V gene's germline CDR1 is MNHEY and CDR2 SVGEGT. The CDR3 spans 14 residues. V was clipped by 2 bases and J by 2 bases; unmatched bases: 3.

The chain's CDR3 is CSARTSGGRRDTQYF. CDR3 sequence (DNA): TGCAGTGCCCGGACTAGCGGGGGCCGGAGGGATACGCAGTATTTT. V is TRBV20-1 and J is TRBJ2-3, with TRBD2 matching 13 bases. The germline CDR1 and CDR2 sequences are DFQATT and SNEGSKA (reference sequence). V lost 6 bases, J lost 6 bases, and 9 bases stayed unmatched. The CDR3 has 15 amino acids.

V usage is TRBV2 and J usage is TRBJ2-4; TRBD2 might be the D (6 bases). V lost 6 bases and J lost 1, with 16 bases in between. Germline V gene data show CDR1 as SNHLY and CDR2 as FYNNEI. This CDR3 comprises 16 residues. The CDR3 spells CASRVGLARAKNIQYF. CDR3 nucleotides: TGTGCCAGCAGGGTGGGCCTAGCGAGGGCCAAAAACATTCAGTACTTC.

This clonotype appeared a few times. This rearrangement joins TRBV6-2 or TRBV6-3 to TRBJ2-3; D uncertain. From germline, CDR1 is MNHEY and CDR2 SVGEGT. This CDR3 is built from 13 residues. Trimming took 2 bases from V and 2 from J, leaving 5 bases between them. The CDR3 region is CASSYRDTDTQYF. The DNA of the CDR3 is TGTGCCAGCAGTTACAGGGACACAGATACGCAGTATTTT.

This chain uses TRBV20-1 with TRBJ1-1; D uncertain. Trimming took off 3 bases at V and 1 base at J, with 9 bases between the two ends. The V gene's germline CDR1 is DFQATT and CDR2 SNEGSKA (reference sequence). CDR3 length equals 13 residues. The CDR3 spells CSARATGNTEAFF. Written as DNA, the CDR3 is TGCAGTGCTAGGGCGACGGGGAACACTGAAGCTTTCTTT.

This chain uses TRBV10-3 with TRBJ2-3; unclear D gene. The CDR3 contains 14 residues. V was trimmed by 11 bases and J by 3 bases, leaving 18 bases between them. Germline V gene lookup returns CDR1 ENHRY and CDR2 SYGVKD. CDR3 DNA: TGTGCCGTCTCATTACAAGTAGAAACAGATACGCAGTATTTT. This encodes CAVSLQVETDTQYF.

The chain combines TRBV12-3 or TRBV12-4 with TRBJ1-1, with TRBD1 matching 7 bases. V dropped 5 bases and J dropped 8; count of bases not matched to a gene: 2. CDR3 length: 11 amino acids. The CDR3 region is CASSRGHEAFF. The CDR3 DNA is TGTGCCAGCAGTAGGGGGCACGAAGCTTTCTTT.

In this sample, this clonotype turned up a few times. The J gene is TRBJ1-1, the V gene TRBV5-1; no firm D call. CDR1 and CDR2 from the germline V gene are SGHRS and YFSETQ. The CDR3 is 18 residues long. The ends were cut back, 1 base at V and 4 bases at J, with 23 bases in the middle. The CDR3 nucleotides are TGCGCCAGCAGCTTGAATCTGTCCCCAGGAGTCGGTGGCACTGAAGCTTTCTTT. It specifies CASSLNLSPGVGGTEAFF.

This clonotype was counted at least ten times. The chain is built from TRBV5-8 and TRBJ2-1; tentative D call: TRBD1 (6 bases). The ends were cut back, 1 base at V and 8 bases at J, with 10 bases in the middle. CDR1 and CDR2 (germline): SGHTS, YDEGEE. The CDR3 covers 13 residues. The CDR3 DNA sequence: TGTGCCAGCAGCTTGCCAGGGGCCGATGAGCAGTTCTTC. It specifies CASSLPGADEQFF. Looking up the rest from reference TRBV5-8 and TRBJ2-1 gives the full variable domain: EAGVTQSPTHLIKTRGQQATLRCSPISGHTSVYWYQQALGLGLQFLLWYDEGEERNRGNFPPRFSGRQFPNYSSELNVNALELEDSALYLCASSLPGADEQFFGPGTRLTVL.

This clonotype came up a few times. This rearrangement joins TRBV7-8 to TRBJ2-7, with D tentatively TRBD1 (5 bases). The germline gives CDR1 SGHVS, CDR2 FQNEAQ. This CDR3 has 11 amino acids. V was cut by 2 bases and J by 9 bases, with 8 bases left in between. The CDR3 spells CASSLLQVQYF. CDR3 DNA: TGTGCCAGCAGCTTATTACAGGTGCAGTACTTC.

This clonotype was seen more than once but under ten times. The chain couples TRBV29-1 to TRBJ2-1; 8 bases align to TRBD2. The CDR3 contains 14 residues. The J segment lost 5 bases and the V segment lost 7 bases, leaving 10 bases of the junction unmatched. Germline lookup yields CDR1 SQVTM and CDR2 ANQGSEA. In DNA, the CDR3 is TGCAGCGGCAGGGAAGCGGGAGAAAACAATGAGCAGTTCTTC. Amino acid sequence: CSGREAGENNEQFF.

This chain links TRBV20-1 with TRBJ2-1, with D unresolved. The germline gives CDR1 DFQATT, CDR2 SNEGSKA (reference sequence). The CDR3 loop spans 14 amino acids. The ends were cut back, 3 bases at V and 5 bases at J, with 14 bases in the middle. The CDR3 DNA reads TGCAGTGCTAGGGCAGCCCAACGTGACAATGAGCAGTTCTTC. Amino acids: CSARAAQRDNEQFF.